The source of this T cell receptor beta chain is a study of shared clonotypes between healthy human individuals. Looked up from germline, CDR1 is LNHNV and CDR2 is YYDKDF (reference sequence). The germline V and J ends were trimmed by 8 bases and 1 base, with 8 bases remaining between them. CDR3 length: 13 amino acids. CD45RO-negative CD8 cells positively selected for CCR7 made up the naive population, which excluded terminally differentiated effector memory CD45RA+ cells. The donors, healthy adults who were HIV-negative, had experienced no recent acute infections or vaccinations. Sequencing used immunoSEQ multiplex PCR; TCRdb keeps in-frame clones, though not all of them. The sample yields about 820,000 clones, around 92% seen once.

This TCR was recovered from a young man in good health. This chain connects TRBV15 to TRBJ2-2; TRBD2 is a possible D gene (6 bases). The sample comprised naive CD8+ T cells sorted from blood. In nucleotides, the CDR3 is TGTGCCACCGAGGGAGGGAACACCGGGGAGCTGTTTTTT. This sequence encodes CATEGGNTGELFF.